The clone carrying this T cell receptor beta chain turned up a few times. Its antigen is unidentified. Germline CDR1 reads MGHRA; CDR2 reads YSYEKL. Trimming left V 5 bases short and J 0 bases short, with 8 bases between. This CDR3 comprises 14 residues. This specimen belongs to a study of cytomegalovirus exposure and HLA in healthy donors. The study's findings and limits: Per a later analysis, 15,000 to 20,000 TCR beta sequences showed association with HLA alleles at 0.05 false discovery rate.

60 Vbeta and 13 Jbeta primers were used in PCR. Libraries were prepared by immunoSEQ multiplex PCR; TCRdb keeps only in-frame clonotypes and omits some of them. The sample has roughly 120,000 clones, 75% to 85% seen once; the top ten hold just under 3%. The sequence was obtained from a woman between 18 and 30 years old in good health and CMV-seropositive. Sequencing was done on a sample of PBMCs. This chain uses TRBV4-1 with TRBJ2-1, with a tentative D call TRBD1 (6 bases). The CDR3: CASSRGSSYNEQFF. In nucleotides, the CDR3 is TGCGCCAGCAGCAGGGGGAGCTCCTACAATGAGCAGTTCTTC.